Each of the 28 T cell receptor beta chains below was sequenced from the same sample in a study of shared clonotypes between healthy human individuals. TCRdb's copy holds only in-frame clones and misses some; the assay was immunoSEQ multiplex PCR. This table holds 2 million to 3 million clones, 93% found once. The specimen sequenced was naive CD4+ T cells from PBMCs. Subset meaning: CD45RA+ positively selected. The receptors come from a man aged 18 to 35 in good health. Some clones in this sample may be carry-over from other donors' samples.

Only one count was recorded for this clone. This chain joins TRBV6-6 and TRBJ2-7; the D is unclear. Germline V CDR1 and CDR2: MNHNY, SVGAGI (reference sequence). The CDR3 has 14 amino acids. The V end lost 2 bases, the J end lost 0 bases, and 8 bases lay between the germline ends. CDR3: CASSYGRNSYEQYF. CDR3 in DNA: TGTGCCAGCAGTTACGGGCGGAACTCCTACGAGCAGTACTTC.

The chain combines TRBV5-5 with TRBJ1-5, with unresolved D. Trimming left V 2 bases short and J 3 bases short, with 9 bases between. CDR1 is SGHKS and CDR2 is YYEKEE in the germline V gene (reference sequence). This CDR3 has 14 amino acids. The CDR3 spells CASSLGRLNQPQHF. CDR3 bases: TGTGCCAGCAGCTTAGGTCGGCTCAATCAGCCCCAGCATTTT.

The rearrangement joins TRBV14 to TRBJ2-7; TRBD2 agrees at 7 bases. The trim removed 2 bases at V and 3 bases at J, leaving 10 bases unmatched. The CDR3 contains 16 residues. Germline V gene data show CDR1 as SGHDN and CDR2 as FVKESK. Here the CDR3 reads CASSQLTSRVVYEQYF. DNA of the CDR3: TGTGCCAGCAGCCAATTGACTAGCAGGGTCGTCTACGAGCAGTACTTC.

This chain joins TRBV4-1 and TRBJ2-1, with D maybe TRBD1 (5 bases). This CDR3 is 16 amino acids long. From germline, CDR1 is MGHRA and CDR2 YSYEKL. V lost 0 bases and J 7 bases, leaving 16 bases between the germline ends. The CDR3 protein is CASSQDWGLTRNEQFF. In DNA form, the CDR3 reads TGCGCCAGCAGCCAAGATTGGGGCCTGACCCGGAATGAGCAGTTCTTC.

The chain has TRBV5-1 and TRBJ1-1, with 7 bases that match TRBD1. The CDR3 is 15 residues long. The V segment lost 4 bases and the J segment 0 bases; nucleotides outside the gene matches: 6. The V gene's germline CDR1 is SGHRS and CDR2 YFSETQ. The CDR3 protein is CASSQGTVMNTEAFF. The DNA of the CDR3 is TGCGCCAGCAGCCAGGGGACAGTAATGAACACTGAAGCTTTCTTT.

This chain connects TRBV30 to TRBJ1-5; no reliable D call. Looked up from germline, CDR1 is GTSNPN and CDR2 is SVGIG (reference sequence). Trimming left V 2 bases short and J 6 bases short, with 26 bases between. CDR3 length equals 18 residues. The CDR3 DNA follows: TGTGCCTGGAGTCTACCTATCCTAGGGAACGGGCATAGTCAGCCCCAGCATTTT. Translated, it gives CAWSLPILGNGHSQPQHF.

The chain is built from TRBV2 and TRBJ1-2; D gene uncertain. Per germline, CDR1 SNHLY and CDR2 FYNNEI. The CDR3 sequence is 14 residues long. Between the trimmed V and J ends, which lost 6 bases and 4 bases, there was a span of 15 bases. The CDR3 DNA reads as TGTGCCAGCAGGCGGGCAGCTACCCCCTATGGCTACACCTTC. Its translation is CASRRAATPYGYTF.

This clone showed up just once. The chain has TRBV25-1 and TRBJ1-2; weak D call: TRBD1 (5 bases). CDR1 is MGHDK and CDR2 is SYGVNS in the germline V gene. Between the trimmed V and J ends, which lost 5 bases and 6 bases, there was a span of 13 bases. This CDR3 has 13 residues. The CDR3 coding sequence is TGTGCCAGCAGTTACAGTGGGGGTAATGGCTACACCTTC. This codes for CASSYSGGNGYTF.

This chain connects TRBV6-4 to TRBJ2-3; 12 bases match TRBD1. V dropped 0 bases and J dropped 4; count of bases not matched to a gene: 2. Germline assignment: CDR1 MRHNA and CDR2 SNTAGT. The CDR3 spans 16 residues. The CDR3 DNA is TGTGCCAGCAGTGACTCCGGGACAGGGGGCGCAGATACGCAGTATTTT. Translated: CASSDSGTGGADTQYF.

This chain joins TRBV23-1 and TRBJ1-5; 8 positions agree with TRBD1. TRBV23-1 belongs to the ORF category, with a function that is uncertain. This CDR3 has 15 residues. Trimming cost V 3 bases and J 3 bases; bases outside gene matches: 4. This chain's CDR3 is CASSHQDRDNQPQHF. CDR3 DNA: TGCGCCAGCAGTCACCAGGACAGGGACAATCAGCCCCAGCATTTT.

The chain employs TRBV5-6 and TRBJ1-5; 8 positions agree with TRBD1. This CDR3 spans 15 amino acids. V gave up 1 base and J gave up 4 bases; unmatched junction bases: 4. CDR1 is SGHDT and CDR2 is YYEEEE in the germline V gene. DNA of the CDR3: TGTGCCAGCAGCTTGTGGGGGACAGGTAATCAGCCCCAGCATTTT. This gives the protein CASSLWGTGNQPQHF. The full variable domain, its missing parts supplied by reference TRBV5-6 and TRBJ1-5, is DAGVTQSPTHLIKTRGQQVTLRCSPKSGHDTVSWYQQALGQGPQFIFQYYEEEERQRGNFPDRFSGHQFPNYSSELNVNALLLGDSALYLCASSLWGTGNQPQHFGDGTRLSIL.

The chain recombines TRBV7-8 with TRBJ2-1, with a weak D call TRBD2 (5 bases). Trimming stripped 1 base from V and 5 bases from J, with 15 bases between. Germline CDR1 and CDR2: SGHVS and FQNEAQ. The CDR3 extends over 16 amino acids. In DNA, the CDR3 is TGTGCCAGCAGCTTAGGTACACTAGGTCCGAACAATGAGCAGTTCTTC. Its protein is CASSLGTLGPNNEQFF.

Remarks on this clone: The sample holds other DNA sequences that translate to the same CDR3. The chain recombines TRBV11-3 with TRBJ1-1; D not resolved. The ends were cut back, 4 bases at V and 1 base at J, with 4 bases in the middle. Germline CDR1 and CDR2: SGHNT and YENEEA. The CDR3 is 12 residues long. CDR3 nucleotide sequence: TGTGCCAGCAGCTCCGGGAACACTGAAGCTTTCTTT. It encodes CASSSGNTEAFF.

J is TRBJ1-1 and V is TRBV5-6; tentatively, D is TRBD1 (6 bases). The V end was cut by 4 bases, the J end by 1 base, with 17 bases between. This CDR3 spans 16 amino acids. CDR1 and CDR2 from the germline V gene are SGHDT and YYEEEE. CDR3 bases: TGTGCCAGCAGCCATCGATCCAACAGGGAGAACACTGAAGCTTTCTTT. This sequence encodes CASSHRSNRENTEAFF. Full variable domain (outside the CDR3, taken from reference TRBV5-6 and TRBJ1-1): DAGVTQSPTHLIKTRGQQVTLRCSPKSGHDTVSWYQQALGQGPQFIFQYYEEEERQRGNFPDRFSGHQFPNYSSELNVNALLLGDSALYLCASSHRSNRENTEAFFGQGTRLTVV.

The chain couples TRBV11-2 to TRBJ1-6; 8 bases fit TRBD1. This CDR3 is built from 13 residues. Per the germline V gene, CDR1 is SGHAT and CDR2 is FQNNGV. V was pared by 7 bases and J by 9 bases, with 5 bases of the junction left unmatched. The CDR3 spells CASNRGSGSPLHF. CDR3 sequence (DNA): TGTGCCAGCAACAGGGGGTCAGGTTCACCCCTCCACTTT. The full variable domain, rest sourced from reference TRBV11-2 and TRBJ1-6, is EAGVAQSPRYKIIEKRQSVAFWCNPISGHATLYWYQQILGQGPKLLIQFQNNGVVDDSQLPKDRFSAERLKGVDSTLKIQPAKLEDSAVYLCASNRGSGSPLHFGNGTRLTVT.

V gene TRBV6-5 combines with J gene TRBJ1-5; 9 bases align to TRBD1. Trimming removed 4 bases from V and 0 bases from J; junction bases left unmatched: 4. Looked up from germline, CDR1 is MNHEY and CDR2 is SVGAGI. This CDR3 comprises 16 residues. This CDR3 is CASSSGTGYSNQPQHF. The CDR3 DNA sequence: TGTGCCAGCAGTTCTGGGACAGGGTATAGCAATCAGCCCCAGCATTTT.

The genes are TRBV28 and TRBJ2-3; possible D gene TRBD2, 5 bases. This CDR3 has 15 amino acids. Trimming pared 10 bases from V and 3 bases from J, leaving 20 bases between. From germline, CDR1 is MDHEN and CDR2 SYDVKM. The CDR3 sequence is CATHLLAGGTDTQYF. The CDR3 coding sequence is TGTGCCACCCACCTATTGGCCGGAGGAACAGATACGCAGTATTTT.

In its sample, this clone was seen once. The gene calls are TRBV19 and TRBJ2-5; tentatively, D is TRBD1 (6 bases). Germline assignment: CDR1 LNHDA and CDR2 SQIVND (reference sequence). V lost 7 bases and J lost 5, with 14 bases in between. The CDR3 extends over 13 amino acids. The CDR3 here is CASTQGWSETQYF. CDR3 bases: TGTGCCAGTACCCAGGGGTGGTCCGAGACCCAGTACTTC.

This CDR3 is CASSFPRTGDGADTQYF. The CDR3 bases are TGCGCCAGCAGCTTCCCCCGCACGGGAGATGGAGCAGATACGCAGTATTTT. This chain links TRBV5-1 with TRBJ2-3, with D maybe TRBD2 (6 bases). This CDR3 has 17 amino acids. Germline CDR1 is SGHRS and CDR2 is YFSETQ. Deletions cut 2 bases from V and 4 bases from J, with 20 bases between.

The rearrangement uses TRBV10-3 and TRBJ2-5; D remains unclear. Germline lookup yields CDR1 ENHRY and CDR2 SYGVKD. V dropped 6 bases and J dropped 3 bases, with 11 bases sitting between them. The CDR3 is made up of 13 amino acids. The DNA of the CDR3 is TGTGCCATCAGCCCGGGTCCCAAAGAGACCCAGTACTTC. This encodes CAISPGPKETQYF.

This clone has just a few counts. Different DNA sequences within this sample yield the same CDR3. The rearrangement uses TRBV28 and TRBJ2-7; no clear D gene. Germline V lookup: CDR1 MDHEN, CDR2 SYDVKM. This CDR3 contains 12 residues. V lost 5 bases to trimming and J lost 2 bases, with 7 bases between them. CDR3 loop: CASSPPTYEQYF. The CDR3 bases are TGTGCCAGCAGTCCCCCCACCTACGAGCAGTACTTC.

The V call is TRBV11-2, the J call TRBJ1-4, with D tentatively TRBD1 (5 bases). Germline V gene data show CDR1 as SGHAT and CDR2 as FQNNGV. The CDR3 length is 16 residues. Trimming removed 2 bases at V and 5 bases at J, with 15 bases between. The CDR3 DNA reads TGTGCCAGCAGCTTAAACGCGGGGGGTATAAATGAAAAACTGTTTTTT. It yields the protein CASSLNAGGINEKLFF.

The rearrangement links TRBV5-1 to TRBJ2-4; weak D call: TRBD2 (5 bases). This CDR3 contains 14 residues. V shed 4 bases and J shed 6 bases, with 14 bases lying between them. The germline CDR1 and CDR2 sequences are SGHRS and YFSETQ. CDR3 nucleotide sequence: TGCGCCAGCAGCACCGCAGGAGAGGGAAACATTCAGTACTTC. Translation gives CASSTAGEGNIQYF.

On this clone: The same CDR3 is also encoded by other DNA sequences in this sample. The rearrangement joins TRBV18 to TRBJ2-1; TRBD1 agrees at 10 bases. The CDR3 covers 15 residues. J gave up 7 bases and V 0 bases, and 3 bases lay outside the gene matches. The V gene's germline CDR1 is KGHSH and CDR2 LQKENI. The CDR3 bases are TGTGCCAGCTCACCACCGGGACAGGGGAGGAATGAGCAGTTCTTC. It encodes CASSPPGQGRNEQFF.

The V gene is TRBV27, the J gene TRBJ2-3, with 7 nucleotides matching TRBD2. There are 19 residues in the CDR3. V dropped 7 bases and J dropped 2; count of bases not matched to a gene: 21. CDR1 is MNHEY and CDR2 is SMNVEV in the germline V gene (reference sequence). The CDR3 loop reads CASILSGLAANGHTDTQYF. CDR3 nucleotides: TGTGCCAGCATTCTATCGGGGCTAGCGGCTAACGGCCACACAGATACGCAGTATTTT.

The chain has TRBV9 and TRBJ2-5; D not certain. The CDR3 covers 14 residues. Trimming left V 4 bases short and J 3 bases short, with 13 bases between. Germline V gene lookup returns CDR1 SGDLS and CDR2 YYNGEE. The CDR3 region has the DNA TGTGCCAGCAGCCCCCACCCCGACGAAGAGACCCAGTACTTC. It specifies CASSPHPDEETQYF.

The chain is built from TRBV6-6 and TRBJ2-5; 7 nucleotides agree with TRBD1. The CDR3 is 13 amino acids. The junction had 5 bases not matched to a gene; V was cut back by 6 bases and J by 4 bases. Germline lookup yields CDR1 MNHNY and CDR2 SVGAGI (reference sequence). CDR3 sequence reads: CASSWGQRETQYF. The DNA for the CDR3 is TGTGCCAGCAGCTGGGGACAGCGAGAGACCCAGTACTTC.

This rearrangement joins TRBV11-1 to TRBJ2-3, with TRBD2 matching over 13 bases. The CDR3 consists of 18 residues. Germline V gives CDR1 SGHAT, CDR2 FQDESV (reference sequence). V gave up 5 bases and J gave up 0 bases; unmatched junction bases: 8. CDR3 in DNA: TGTGCCAGCAGCACCCCGGGACTAGCGGGAACTAGCACAGATACGCAGTATTTT. Translating it yields CASSTPGLAGTSTDTQYF.